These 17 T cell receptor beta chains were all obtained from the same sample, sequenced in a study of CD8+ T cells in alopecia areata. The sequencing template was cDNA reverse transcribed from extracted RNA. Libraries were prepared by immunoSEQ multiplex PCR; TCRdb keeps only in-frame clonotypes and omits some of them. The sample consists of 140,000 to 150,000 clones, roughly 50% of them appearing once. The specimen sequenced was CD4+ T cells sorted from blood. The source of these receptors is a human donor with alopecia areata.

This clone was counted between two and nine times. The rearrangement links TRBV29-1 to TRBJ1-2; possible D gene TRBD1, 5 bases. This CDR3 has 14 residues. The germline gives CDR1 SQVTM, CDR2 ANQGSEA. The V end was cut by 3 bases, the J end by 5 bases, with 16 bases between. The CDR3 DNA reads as TGCAGCGTTGATCGGGCAGGGCAGGGTTATGGCTACACCTTC. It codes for CSVDRAGQGYGYTF. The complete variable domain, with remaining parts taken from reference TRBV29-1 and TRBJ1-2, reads SAVISQKPSRDICQRGTSLTIQCQVDSQVTMMFWYRQQPGQSLTLIATANQGSEATYESGFVIDKFPISRPNLTFSTLTVSNMSPEDSSIYLCSVDRAGQGYGYTFGSGTRLTVV.

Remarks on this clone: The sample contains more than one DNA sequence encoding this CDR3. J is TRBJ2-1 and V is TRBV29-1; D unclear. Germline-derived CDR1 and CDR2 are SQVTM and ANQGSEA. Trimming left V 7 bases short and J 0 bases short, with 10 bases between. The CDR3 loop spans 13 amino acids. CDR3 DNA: TGCAGCGCAGGTAGAGACTCCTACAATGAGCAGTTCTTC. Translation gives CSAGRDSYNEQFF.

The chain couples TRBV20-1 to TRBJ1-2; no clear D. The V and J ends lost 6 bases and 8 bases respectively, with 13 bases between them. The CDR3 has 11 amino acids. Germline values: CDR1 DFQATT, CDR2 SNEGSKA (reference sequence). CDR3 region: CSAGVDNGYTF. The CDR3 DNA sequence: TGCAGTGCCGGAGTGGATAACGGCTACACCTTC.

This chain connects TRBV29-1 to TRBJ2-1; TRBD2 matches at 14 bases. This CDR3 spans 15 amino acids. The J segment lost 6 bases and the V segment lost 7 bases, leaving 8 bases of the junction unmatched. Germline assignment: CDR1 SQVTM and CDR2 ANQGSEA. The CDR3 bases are TGCAGCGGCCGCGTGACTAGCGGGAGGGGCAATGAGCAGTTCTTC. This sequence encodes CSGRVTSGRGNEQFF.

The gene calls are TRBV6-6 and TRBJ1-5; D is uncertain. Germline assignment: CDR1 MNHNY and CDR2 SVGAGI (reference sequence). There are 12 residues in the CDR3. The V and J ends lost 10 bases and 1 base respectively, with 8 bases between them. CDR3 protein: CATTGSNQPQHF. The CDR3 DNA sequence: TGTGCCACAACGGGGAGCAATCAGCCCCAGCATTTT.

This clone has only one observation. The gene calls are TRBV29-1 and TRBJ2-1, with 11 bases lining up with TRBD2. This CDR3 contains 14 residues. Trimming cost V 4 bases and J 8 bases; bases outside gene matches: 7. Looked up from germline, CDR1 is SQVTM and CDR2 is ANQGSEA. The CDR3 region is CSVVSSGRSDEQFF. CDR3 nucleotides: TGCAGCGTTGTGTCTAGCGGGAGGTCGGATGAGCAGTTCTTC.

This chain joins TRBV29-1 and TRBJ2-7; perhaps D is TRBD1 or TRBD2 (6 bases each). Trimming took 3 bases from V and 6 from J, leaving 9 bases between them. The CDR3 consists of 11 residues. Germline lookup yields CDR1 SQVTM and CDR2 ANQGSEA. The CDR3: CSVDRGREQYF. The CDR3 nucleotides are TGCAGCGTTGACCGGGGGCGCGAGCAGTACTTC.

CDR3 region: CASSQDPSPEYTQYF. The CDR3, as DNA: TGTGCCAGCAGCCAAGACCCTTCGCCGGAGTACACGCAGTATTTT. V is TRBV4-2 and J is TRBJ2-3; D remains ambiguous. The germline V and J ends were trimmed by 0 bases and 9 bases, with 16 bases remaining between them. From germline, CDR1 is LGHNA and CDR2 YNFKEQ. CDR3 size: 15 residues.

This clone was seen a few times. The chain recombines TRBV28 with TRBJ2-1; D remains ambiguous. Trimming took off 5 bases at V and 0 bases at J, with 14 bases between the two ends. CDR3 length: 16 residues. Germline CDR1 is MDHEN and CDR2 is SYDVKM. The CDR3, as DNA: TGTGCCAGCAGTCCCACCTCGCCGCGCTCCTACAATGAGCAGTTCTTC. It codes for CASSPTSPRSYNEQFF.

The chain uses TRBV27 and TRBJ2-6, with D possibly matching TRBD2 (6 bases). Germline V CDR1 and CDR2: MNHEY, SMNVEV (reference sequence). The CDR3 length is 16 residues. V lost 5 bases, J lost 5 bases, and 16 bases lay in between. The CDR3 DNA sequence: TGTGCCAGCAGTCCGCGGGGACTCTGGAGGGCCAACGTCCTGACTTTC. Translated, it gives CASSPRGLWRANVLTF. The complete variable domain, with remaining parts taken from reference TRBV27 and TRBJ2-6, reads EAQVTQNPRYLITVTGKKLTVTCSQNMNHEYMSWYRQDPGLGLRQIYYSMNVEVTDKGDVPEGYKVSRKEKRNFPLILESPSPNQTSLYFCASSPRGLWRANVLTFGAGSRLTVL.

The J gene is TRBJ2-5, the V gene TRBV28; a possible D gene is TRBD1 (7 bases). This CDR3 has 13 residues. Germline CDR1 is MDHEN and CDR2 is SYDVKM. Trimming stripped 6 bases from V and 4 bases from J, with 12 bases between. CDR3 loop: CASSRQGGETQYF. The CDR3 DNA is TGTGCCAGCAGCCGACAGGGAGGAGAGACCCAGTACTTC.

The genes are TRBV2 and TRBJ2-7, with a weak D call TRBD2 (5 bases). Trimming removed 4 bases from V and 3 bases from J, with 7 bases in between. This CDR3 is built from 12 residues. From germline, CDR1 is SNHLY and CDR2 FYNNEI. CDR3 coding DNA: TGTGCCAGCAGTGCAGACTACTACGAGCAGTACTTC. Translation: CASSADYYEQYF.

The CDR3 bases are TGCAGCGTTAGTACAGGGGGCGAGGACATTCAGTACTTC. This gives the protein CSVSTGGEDIQYF. The rearrangement links TRBV29-1 to TRBJ2-4, with TRBD1 identical over 9 bases. The CDR3 extends over 13 amino acids. The trim removed 5 bases at V and 8 bases at J, leaving 7 bases unmatched. The V gene's germline CDR1 is SQVTM and CDR2 ANQGSEA.

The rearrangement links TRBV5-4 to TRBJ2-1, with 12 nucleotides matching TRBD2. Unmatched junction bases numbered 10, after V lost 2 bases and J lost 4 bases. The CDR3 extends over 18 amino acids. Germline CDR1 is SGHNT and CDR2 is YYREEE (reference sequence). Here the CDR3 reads CASSFNGLAGRVYNEQFF. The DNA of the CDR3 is TGTGCCAGCAGCTTCAACGGACTAGCGGGGAGGGTATACAATGAGCAGTTCTTC.

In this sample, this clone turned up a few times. CDR3: CASTTRASGSDEQFF. Here the CDR3 DNA reads TGTGCCAGCACCACTCGGGCTAGCGGGAGTGATGAGCAGTTCTTC. The rearrangement links TRBV7-9 to TRBJ2-1, with 10 nucleotides matching TRBD2. With 7 bases clipped from V and 8 bases from J, the junction kept 11 bases outside the gene matches. This CDR3 has 15 residues. CDR1 and CDR2 (germline): SEHNR, FQNEAQ (reference sequence).

The CDR3 sequence: CASMGSNRDTEAFF. The CDR3 DNA sequence: TGTGCCAGCATGGGGTCCAACAGGGACACTGAAGCTTTCTTT. The V and J genes are TRBV2 and TRBJ1-1; the D gene is possibly TRBD1 (6 bases). The CDR3 sequence is 14 residues long. Germline CDR1 SNHLY, CDR2 FYNNEI. Trimming took off 7 bases at V and 3 bases at J, with 15 bases between the two ends.

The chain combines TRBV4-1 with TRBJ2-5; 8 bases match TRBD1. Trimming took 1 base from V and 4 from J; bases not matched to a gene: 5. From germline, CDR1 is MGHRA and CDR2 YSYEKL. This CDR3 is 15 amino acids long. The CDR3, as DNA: TGCGCCAGCAGCCAAGGACCTACAGGGGGAGAGACCCAGTACTTC. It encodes CASSQGPTGGETQYF.